Listed here are 9 T cell receptor beta chains from one sample, sequenced in a study of response to subunit inactivated influenza vaccine. Each CDR3 protein gets one entry after TCRdb re-called the RT-PCR reads with MiXCR. The sample yields fewer than 600,000 distinct CDR3 sequences, about 7.2% seen once. Specimen: PBMCs from blood, collected around 2 years after vaccination. The receptors shown here come from a man in his fifties or sixties who received an inactivated influenza vaccine.

This clonotype was picked up a small number of times. The chain is built from TRBV28 and TRBJ1-1, with a weak D call TRBD1 (5 bases). Germline V gene data show CDR1 as MDHEN and CDR2 as SYDVKM. CDR3 length equals 13 residues. Trimming removed 7 bases at V and 2 bases at J, with 11 bases between. CDR3: CASTPTANTEAFF. CDR3 sequence (DNA): TGTGCCAGCACCCCGACAGCAAACACTGAAGCTTTCTTT. The whole variable domain, filled in from reference TRBV28 and TRBJ1-1, reads DVKVTQSSRYLVKRTGEKVFLECVQDMDHENMFWYRQDPGLGLRLIYFSYDVKMKEKGDIPEGYSVSREKKERFSLILESASTNQTSMYLCASTPTANTEAFFGQGTRLTVV.

This clonotype was observed a handful of times. CDR3 coding DNA: TGTGCCAGCAGGCCGGGGAACACTGAAGCTTTCTTT. This sequence encodes CASRPGNTEAFF. The J gene is TRBJ1-1, the V gene TRBV12-3 or TRBV12-4; no clear D gene. Trimming took 6 bases from V and 1 from J, leaving 6 bases between them. The CDR3 is made up of 12 amino acids.

This clonotype was observed at least ten times. The J gene is TRBJ1-1, the V gene TRBV20-1; TRBD1 aligns across 9 bases. Germline values: CDR1 DFQATT, CDR2 SNEGSKA (reference sequence). The CDR3 consists of 15 residues. Trimming removed 4 bases from V and 1 base from J; junction bases left unmatched: 7. The CDR3 DNA is TGCAGTGCTACCGGGACAGGGTTTAGGAACACTGAAGCTTTCTTT. Its protein product is CSATGTGFRNTEAFF.

This clonotype was observed a few times. V gene TRBV11-2 combines with J gene TRBJ1-2, with 7 bases identical to TRBD1. CDR1 and CDR2 (germline): SGHAT, FQNNGV. J gave up 6 bases and V 0 bases, and 13 bases lay outside the gene matches. This CDR3 has 17 residues. This CDR3 reads CASSLDLRDRERDGYTF. For the CDR3, the DNA is TGTGCCAGCAGCTTAGACCTCCGTGACAGGGAACGGGATGGCTACACCTTC.

Only a few counts were recorded for this clonotype. This rearrangement joins TRBV20-1 to TRBJ2-7, with a tentative D call TRBD1 (6 bases). CDR1 and CDR2 (germline): DFQATT, SNEGSKA (reference sequence). CDR3 length: 16 amino acids. V lost 0 bases and J 2 bases, leaving 17 bases between the germline ends. The CDR3 spells CSARDSRGNRTYEQYF. CDR3 DNA: TGCAGTGCTAGAGATTCGAGGGGGAACAGAACCTACGAGCAGTACTTC.

This clonotype was seen many times. The chain combines TRBV5-1 with TRBJ2-5; D is possibly TRBD1 (5 bases). This CDR3 is 13 amino acids long. V shed 2 bases and J shed 4 bases, with 9 bases lying between them. The germline gives CDR1 SGHRS, CDR2 YFSETQ. In nucleotides, the CDR3 is TGCGCCAGCAGCTTCAGGGCCCGAGAGACCCAGTACTTC. Encoded protein: CASSFRARETQYF.

Only a few counts were recorded for this clonotype. This chain joins TRBV5-1 and TRBJ2-7; possibly TRBD2 for D (5 bases). CDR3 size: 13 residues. Trimming removed 2 bases at V and 3 bases at J, with 9 bases between. Per germline, CDR1 SGHRS and CDR2 YFSETQ. CDR3 loop: CASSFGEHYEQYF. CDR3 sequence (DNA): TGCGCCAGCAGCTTCGGGGAGCACTACGAGCAGTACTTC.

There are a few counts of this clonotype. The rearrangement links TRBV9 to TRBJ2-1; 7 bases agree with TRBD2. This CDR3 has 19 residues. CDR1 SGDLS and CDR2 YYNGEE come from the germline V gene. The trim removed 0 bases at V and 1 base at J, leaving 13 bases unmatched. As DNA, the CDR3 is TGTGCCAGCAGCGTAGGGCCCCCTTGGGAGGGAGGGTCCTACAATGAGCAGTTCTTC. Its translation is CASSVGPPWEGGSYNEQFF.

The chain employs TRBV7-9 and TRBJ2-1, with TRBD2 matching over 13 bases. Per the germline V gene, CDR1 is SEHNR and CDR2 is FQNEAQ (reference sequence). This CDR3 spans 17 amino acids. V lost 6 bases to trimming and J lost 4 bases; unmatched junction nucleotides: 9. The CDR3, as DNA: TGTGCCAGCAGAAAACTAGCGGGGGGGACTGTGTACAATGAGCAGTTCTTC. It specifies CASRKLAGGTVYNEQFF.